This TCR beta chain was sequenced during a study of cytomegalovirus exposure and HLA in healthy donors. Study-level results: Most TCR sequences showed up rarely, but some public TCRs showed up in many donors. HLA alleles showed associations with approximately 15,000 TCR beta sequences in a later analysis, at a 0.05 false discovery rate. A later analysis reportedly found that, within productive TCRs, an Asian-associated ancestry cluster had fewer N-insertions than the mean observed across the approximately 600 donors.

This clone turned up a few times. Its matching antigen is unknown. CDR1 and CDR2 from the germline V gene are MDHEN and SYDVKM. The CDR3 spans 16 residues. The study ran its PCR with 60 Vbeta and 13 Jbeta primers. The assay was immunoSEQ multiplex PCR, and TCRdb's table has in-frame clones only and misses some. The repertoire includes under 100,000 clones, around three quarters of them detected once, and about 15% sits in the top ten. This clonotype was sampled from a woman in her forties or fifties in good health and CMV-seropositive. Specimen: PBMCs. The rearrangement joins TRBV28 to TRBJ2-5; 10 bases are shared with TRBD2. Judging by the DNA end, TRBJ2-7 fits better; the J call may be wrong. The CDR3 nucleotides read TGTGCCAGCAGGGGGACAGGTCCTAGCGGGAGTTACGAGCAGTACTTC. As protein: CASRGTGPSGSYEQYF.